These 25 T cell receptor beta chains originate from one sample sequenced in a study of blood T cell repertoires in COVID-19. The protocol was immunoSEQ multiplex PCR, while the TCRdb copy is restricted to in-frame clones and leaves out a portion. The sample shows fewer than 300,000 clones, around 88% of them seen only once. The material sequenced was PBMCs or T cells enriched from blood (not recorded which). The receptors were gathered from a woman between 40 and 50 years old with acute COVID-19.

The V and J genes are TRBV28 and TRBJ1-2; 10 nucleotides agree with TRBD1. CDR1 and CDR2 from the germline V gene are MDHEN and SYDVKM. CDR3 length equals 15 residues. V dropped 5 bases and J dropped 5; count of bases not matched to a gene: 8. The CDR3 DNA follows: TGTGCCAGCAGTCAAAGGACAGGGGGTTGGTATGGCTACACCTTC. It is translated as CASSQRTGGWYGYTF.

A note on this clone: Germline and junction disagree at one end, which may indicate a read error. The chain couples TRBV7-9 to TRBJ1-4; 8 nucleotides line up with TRBD1. The CDR3 is 18 amino acids. Germline CDR1 reads SEHNR; CDR2 reads FQNEAQ (reference sequence). CDR3 residues: CASSLALYWTGLNEKLFF. The CDR3 nucleotides are TGTGCCAGCAGCCTAGCCTTATATTGGACAGGGCTTAATGAAAAACTGTTTTTT.

The rearrangement joins TRBV11-3 to TRBJ2-2; possibly TRBD1 for D (5 bases). The CDR3 sequence is 12 residues long. Germline V gene lookup returns CDR1 SGHNT and CDR2 YENEEA. V was shortened by 9 bases and J by 3 bases, with 8 bases between the two germline ends. The CDR3 sequence: CASKGYTGELFF. The CDR3 nucleotides are TGTGCCAGTAAGGGGTACACCGGGGAGCTGTTTTTT. The full variable domain, in which reference TRBV11-3 and TRBJ2-2 provide the parts outside the CDR3, is EAGVVQSPRYKIIEKKQPVAFWCNPISGHNTLYWYLQNLGQGPELLIRYENEEAVDDSQLPKDRFSAERLKGVDSTLKIQPAELGDSAVYLCASKGYTGELFFGEGSRLTVL.

The rearrangement joins TRBV29-1 to TRBJ2-5, with D perhaps matching TRBD1 (6 bases). The CDR3 loop spans 13 amino acids. Trimming took 3 bases from V and 2 from J, leaving 10 bases between them. Germline V gene sequence: CDR1 SQVTM, CDR2 ANQGSEA. CDR3 protein: CSVDLGQQETQYF. The CDR3 DNA is TGCAGCGTTGATCTAGGACAGCAAGAGACCCAGTACTTC. The complete variable domain, with remaining parts taken from reference TRBV29-1 and TRBJ2-5, reads SAVISQKPSRDICQRGTSLTIQCQVDSQVTMMFWYRQQPGQSLTLIATANQGSEATYESGFVIDKFPISRPNLTFSTLTVSNMSPEDSSIYLCSVDLGQQETQYFGPGTRLLVL.

The chain carries TRBV7-2 and TRBJ1-2, with D uncertain. Germline V gene data show CDR1 as SGHTA and CDR2 as FQGNSA. The CDR3 consists of 14 residues. Trimming left V 5 bases short and J 4 bases short, with 14 bases between. CDR3 in amino acids: CASSPNVGVYGYTF. In DNA form, the CDR3 reads TGTGCCAGCAGCCCGAACGTCGGGGTCTATGGCTACACCTTC.

This chain links TRBV19 with TRBJ2-4; D is uncertain. Between the trimmed V and J ends, which lost 7 bases and 3 bases, there was a span of 10 bases. Germline V gene data show CDR1 as LNHDA and CDR2 as SQIVND (reference sequence). The CDR3 spans 13 residues. CDR3 in DNA: TGTGCCAGTACCGCATTAGACAAAAACATTCAGTACTTC. Residues: CASTALDKNIQYF.

J is TRBJ1-2 and V is TRBV3-1 (or the pseudogene TRBV3-2), with D possibly matching TRBD1 (6 bases). The CDR3 extends over 11 amino acids. The V and J ends lost 5 bases and 7 bases respectively, with 8 bases between them. Per germline, CDR1 LGHDT and CDR2 YNNKEL (reference sequence). The CDR3 protein is CASSSGVGYTF. The CDR3 region has the DNA TGTGCCAGCAGCTCAGGGGTTGGCTACACCTTC.

V and J are TRBV9 and TRBJ1-1; 7 positions agree with TRBD1. Germline CDR1 SGDLS, CDR2 YYNGEE. CDR3 length equals 14 residues. J lost 5 bases, V lost 0 bases, and 4 bases had no gene match. The CDR3 region has the DNA TGTGCCAGCAGCGTAGAGGGGGCGACAACTGAAGCTTTCTTT. Protein product: CASSVEGATTEAFF.

The gene calls are TRBV27 and TRBJ1-5; 11 nucleotides align to TRBD1. With 1 base clipped from V and 5 bases from J, the junction kept 1 base outside the gene matches. Germline-derived CDR1 and CDR2 are MNHEY and SMNVEV (reference sequence). The CDR3 length is 15 residues. DNA for the CDR3: TGTGCCAGCAGTTTATTGGGACAGGGGGATCAGCCCCAGCATTTT. The encoded protein is CASSLLGQGDQPQHF.

The genes are TRBV10-3 and TRBJ2-3, with a weak D call TRBD2 (6 bases). The CDR3 consists of 14 residues. Trimming removed 6 bases at V and 6 bases at J, with 16 bases between. Looked up from germline, CDR1 is ENHRY and CDR2 is SYGVKD. The CDR3 is CAIRGSGPRDTQYF. DNA for the CDR3: TGTGCCATCAGAGGCAGCGGGCCCCGGGATACGCAGTATTTT.

This chain connects TRBV4-1 to TRBJ1-1; perhaps TRBD1 as D (6 bases). Germline loops: CDR1 MGHRA, CDR2 YSYEKL. Trimming removed 0 bases at V and 6 bases at J, with 23 bases between. The CDR3 consists of 18 residues. The CDR3 DNA is TGCGCCAGCAGCCAAGACCTCTCTCCAGGGGCTAGAGGAGCTGAAGCTTTCTTT. It encodes CASSQDLSPGARGAEAFF.

Written as DNA, the CDR3 is TGTGCCAGCAGCTCCATAATTGGAGACATCTCAGGGGCTGGAAACACCATATATTTT. Translated, it gives CASSSIIGDISGAGNTIYF. The V gene is TRBV7-2, the J gene TRBJ1-3; TRBD1 might be the D (6 bases). The germline V gene encodes CDR1 SGHTA and CDR2 FQGNSA. Trimming cost V 4 bases and J 2 bases, with 24 bases left between them. This CDR3 is built from 19 residues.

A single count supports this clone. The chain has TRBV5-5 and TRBJ2-7; 7 nucleotides line up with TRBD2. The V segment lost 4 bases and the J segment 2 bases; nucleotides outside the gene matches: 12. This CDR3 is 16 amino acids long. Germline V gives CDR1 SGHKS, CDR2 YYEKEE (reference sequence). The CDR3 sequence is CASSHLRGSYPYEQYF. The CDR3 DNA reads TGTGCCAGCAGCCACCTTCGCGGGAGCTACCCCTACGAGCAGTACTTC. Variable domain in full (rest from reference TRBV5-5 and TRBJ2-7): DAGVTQSPTHLIKTRGQQVTLRCSPISGHKSVSWYQQVLGQGPQFIFQYYEKEERGRGNFPDRFSARQFPNYSSELNVNALLLGDSALYLCASSHLRGSYPYEQYFGPGTRLTVT.

This clone has only a few counts. The CDR3 DNA is TGTGCCAGCAGCCGTCCGGACAGCAACAATCAGCCCCAGCATTTT. Translation: CASSRPDSNNQPQHF. J is TRBJ1-5 and V is TRBV28; the D gene is possibly TRBD1 (6 bases). The CDR3 is made up of 15 amino acids. Germline assignment: CDR1 MDHEN and CDR2 SYDVKM. V shed 6 bases and J shed 3 bases, with 15 bases lying between them.

The V gene is TRBV6-6, the J gene TRBJ1-2; 9 nucleotides line up with TRBD1. CDR3 size: 18 residues. Germline assignment: CDR1 MNHNY and CDR2 SVGAGI (reference sequence). V trimming: 5 bases; J trimming: 0 bases; junction bases outside the gene matches: 13. The CDR3 DNA reads as TGTGCCAGCAGTCGTCGGGACAGGGCCAATTCACCTAACTATGGCTACACCTTC. This translates into CASSRRDRANSPNYGYTF.

V gene TRBV6-5 combines with J gene TRBJ2-5; 8 positions agree with TRBD2. Germline V CDR1 and CDR2: MNHEY, SVGAGI. With 7 bases clipped from V and 4 bases from J, the junction kept 11 bases outside the gene matches. This CDR3 spans 15 amino acids. The CDR3 spells CASMTGTRGVETQYF. The CDR3 coding sequence is TGTGCCAGCATGACGGGGACTAGGGGAGTAGAGACCCAGTACTTC.

V usage is TRBV5-6 and J usage is TRBJ2-5; 10 bases are a match to TRBD2. The CDR3 extends over 17 amino acids. CDR1 SGHDT and CDR2 YYEEEE come from the germline V gene. After removal of 4 bases from V and 5 bases from J, the junction contained 14 bases not matched to a gene. The CDR3 region is CASSRRLAGVVGETQYF. The CDR3 DNA reads as TGTGCCAGCAGCAGGCGGCTAGCGGGAGTTGTAGGGGAGACCCAGTACTTC.

The chain links TRBV10-2 to TRBJ1-3; 7 bases match TRBD1. The junction had 9 bases not matched to a gene; V was cut back by 1 base and J by 0 bases. Germline CDR1 is WSHSY and CDR2 is SAAADI. This CDR3 contains 18 residues. CDR3 in amino acids: CASSEFFGTANSGNTIYF. CDR3 DNA: TGCGCCAGCAGTGAGTTCTTCGGGACAGCCAACTCTGGAAACACCATATATTTT.

For this clone: The junction shows a germline mismatch at one end, possibly a read error. The chain combines TRBV24-1 with TRBJ2-1, with 10 bases identical to TRBD2. Germline lookup yields CDR1 KGHDR and CDR2 SFDVKD. This CDR3 has 16 residues. The CDR3 nucleotides are TGTGCCACCAGTGAGCAACCGGGACTAGCGTACAATGAACAGTTCTTC. Translation gives CATSEQPGLAYNEQFF.

V gene TRBV7-9 combines with J gene TRBJ2-5; TRBD1 might be the D (5 bases). Looked up from germline, CDR1 is SEHNR and CDR2 is FQNEAQ (reference sequence). The CDR3 loop spans 13 amino acids. Trimming took off 5 bases at V and 5 bases at J, with 12 bases between the two ends. This chain's CDR3 is CASSLDRQETQYF. DNA for the CDR3: TGTGCCAGCAGCCTTGACAGACAGGAGACCCAGTACTTC.

The J gene is TRBJ2-3, the V gene TRBV9; D is perhaps TRBD1 (5 bases). The CDR3 length is 14 residues. CDR1 and CDR2 from the germline V gene are SGDLS and YYNGEE. V lost 4 bases and J 4 bases, leaving 13 bases between the germline ends. The CDR3 loop is CASSRMQGPDTQYF. The CDR3 DNA follows: TGTGCCAGCAGCCGCATGCAGGGCCCAGATACGCAGTATTTT.

Points on this clone: This same CDR3 is encoded by further DNA sequences in the sample. The chain carries TRBV29-1 and TRBJ2-1; TRBD1 is a possible D gene (5 bases). V lost 6 bases to trimming and J lost 0 bases, with 9 bases between them. There are 13 residues in the CDR3. Germline values: CDR1 SQVTM, CDR2 ANQGSEA. DNA for the CDR3: TGCAGCGTGGGGCGGAGCTCCTACAATGAGCAGTTCTTC. This translates into CSVGRSSYNEQFF.

This clone was recorded a few times. The chain couples TRBV10-3 to TRBJ2-7; 11 nucleotides align to TRBD1. CDR1 and CDR2 from the germline V gene are ENHRY and SYGVKD. CDR3 length: 13 amino acids. With V trimmed by 9 bases and J by 6 bases, 7 bases remained unmatched. The CDR3 loop reads CAIKDRGLAEQYF. DNA for the CDR3: TGTGCCATTAAGGACAGGGGGCTGGCCGAGCAGTACTTC.

This clone was detected a few times. Other DNA sequences in this specimen translate into the identical CDR3. This chain uses TRBV29-1 with TRBJ2-1; 10 nucleotides align to TRBD1. The ends lost 4 bases at V and 3 bases at J; junction bases unmatched: 0. The CDR3 extends over 13 amino acids. CDR1 and CDR2 from the germline V gene are SQVTM and ANQGSEA. For the CDR3, the DNA is TGCAGCGTTGGGACAGGGGGCTACAATGAGCAGTTCTTC. This sequence encodes CSVGTGGYNEQFF.

V and J are TRBV11-2 and TRBJ2-1, with 9 bases that match TRBD1. The CDR3 has 18 amino acids. Per germline, CDR1 SGHAT and CDR2 FQNNGV. Trimming at V came to 1 base and at J to 4 bases, leaving 11 bases not matched to a gene. CDR3 loop: CASSLGPLGTGWYNEQFF. The CDR3, as DNA: TGTGCCAGCAGCTTAGGGCCCCTCGGGACAGGGTGGTACAATGAGCAGTTCTTC.